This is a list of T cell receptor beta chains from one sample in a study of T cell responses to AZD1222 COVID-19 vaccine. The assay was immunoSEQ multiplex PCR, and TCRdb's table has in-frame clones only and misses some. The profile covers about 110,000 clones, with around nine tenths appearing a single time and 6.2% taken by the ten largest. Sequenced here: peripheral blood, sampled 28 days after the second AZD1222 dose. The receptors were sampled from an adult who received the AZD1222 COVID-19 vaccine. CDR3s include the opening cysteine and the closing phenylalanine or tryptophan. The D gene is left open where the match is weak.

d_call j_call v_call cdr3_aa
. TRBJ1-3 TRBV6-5 CASSYSPYSGNTIYF
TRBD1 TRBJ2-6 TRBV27 CASSPQGAPGANVLTF
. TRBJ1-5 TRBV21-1 CASSKGRTGASNQPQHF
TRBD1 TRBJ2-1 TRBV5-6 CASSTQDRGSHEQFF
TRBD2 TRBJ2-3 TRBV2 CASKTSGGEDTQYF
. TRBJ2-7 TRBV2 CASSLHYEQYF
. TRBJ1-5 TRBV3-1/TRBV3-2 CASSGDGFNQPQHF
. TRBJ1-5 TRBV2 CASGTDSNQPQHF
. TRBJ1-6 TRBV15 CATSRDPATALHF
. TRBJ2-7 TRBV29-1 CSVVWVRSPKGRNYEQYF
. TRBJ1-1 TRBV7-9 CASSSLGQLNTEAFF
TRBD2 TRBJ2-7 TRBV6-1 CASSDAGVSSYEQYF
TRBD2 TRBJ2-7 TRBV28 CASSRTSGGDYEQYF
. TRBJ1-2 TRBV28 CASSFSDTYGYTF
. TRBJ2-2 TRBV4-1 CASSQDLLAGLVEDTGELFF
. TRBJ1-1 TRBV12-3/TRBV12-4 CASSFRAGEAFF
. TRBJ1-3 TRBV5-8 CASSLLASGNTIYF
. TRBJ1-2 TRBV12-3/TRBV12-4 CASSLERNYGYTF
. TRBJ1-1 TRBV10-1 CASSESPSLMNTEAFF
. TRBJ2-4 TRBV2 CASGQQPGVQYF
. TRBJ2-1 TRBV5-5 CASSYRNEQFF
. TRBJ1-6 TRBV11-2 CASSPLGRGGSPLHF
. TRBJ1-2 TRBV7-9 CASSHGTSGGYTF
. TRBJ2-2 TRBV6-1 CASSEAGWDTGELFF
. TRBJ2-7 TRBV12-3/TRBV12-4 CASSPRGPYEQYF
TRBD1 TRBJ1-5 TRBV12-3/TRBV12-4 CASNQDRVQPQHF
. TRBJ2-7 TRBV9 CASSVEGSSYEQYF
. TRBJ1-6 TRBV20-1 CSASSNNNSPLHF
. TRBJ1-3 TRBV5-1 CASSLAGDRVSGNTIYF
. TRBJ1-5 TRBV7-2 CASSLRTGLVQPQHF
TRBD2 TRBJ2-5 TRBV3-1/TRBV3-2 CASSQTSGVGTQYF
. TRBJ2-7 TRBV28 CASSKDSTYEQYF
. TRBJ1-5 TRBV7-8 CASSLGLTNQPQHF
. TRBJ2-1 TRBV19 CASSMLAGSYNEQFF
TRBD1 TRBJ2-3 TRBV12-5 CASGFGTATDTQYF
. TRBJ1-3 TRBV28 CASSLLASGNTIYF
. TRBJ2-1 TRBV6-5 CASILLATEQFF
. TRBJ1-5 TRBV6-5 CASSLLGGGNQPQHF
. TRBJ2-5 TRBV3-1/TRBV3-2 CASSLGGAETQYF
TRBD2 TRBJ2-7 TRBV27 CASSWIQAGGPSEQYF
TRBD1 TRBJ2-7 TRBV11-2 CASSYPGQDYEQYF
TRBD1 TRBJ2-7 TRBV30 CAWTPGTGLEQYF
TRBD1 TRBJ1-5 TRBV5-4 CASSRQGDQPQHF
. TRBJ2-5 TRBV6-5 CASSYAGWETQYF
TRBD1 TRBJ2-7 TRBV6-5 CASSYRQGQGEQYF
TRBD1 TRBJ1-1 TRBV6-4 CASRAGGDATEAFF
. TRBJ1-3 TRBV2 CASSEAGARRGNTIYF
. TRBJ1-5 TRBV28 CASSLGPLRTGVHF
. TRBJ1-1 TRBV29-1 CSVLRDGNTEAFF
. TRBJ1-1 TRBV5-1 CATRPGVNTEAFF
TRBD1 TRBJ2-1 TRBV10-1 CASSFGQGANEQFF
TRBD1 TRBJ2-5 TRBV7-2 CASSSRGQGRGETQYF
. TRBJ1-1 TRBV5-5 CASSLGHNTEAFF
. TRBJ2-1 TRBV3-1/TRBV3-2 CASSLRLSSYNEQFF
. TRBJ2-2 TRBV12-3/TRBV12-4 CASSSTNTGELFF
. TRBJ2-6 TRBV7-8 CASSLVGRGFSGANVLTF
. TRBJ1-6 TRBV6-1 CASSEASPNSPLHF
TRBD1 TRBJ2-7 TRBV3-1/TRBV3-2 CASSGGQGVSKQYF
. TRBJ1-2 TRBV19 CASSMRDGGYTF